This T cell receptor (beta chain) was recorded in a study of breast tumors, draining lymph nodes, adjacent tissues. Within the sample, this clonotype is medium-sized (0.01 to 0.1%). As yet, its antigen is unknown. Study-level findings and limits: Tumor T cell lymph node origin was a supported hypothesis, not proven. Tumor TCR diversity was below lymph nodes but above nontumor tissue.

V lost 4 bases and J 0 bases, leaving 11 bases between the germline ends. From germline, CDR1 is SGHRS and CDR2 YFSETQ. CDR3 size: 15 residues. TCRdb used MiXCR to reprocess the multiplex PCR reads, holding one entry per CDR3 protein. The sample records 15,000 to 20,000 distinct CDR3 sequences, just under 45% being singletons. The rearrangement uses TRBV5-1 and TRBJ2-1; D not resolved. The sequencing input was tumor-adjacent breast tissue. The receptor's source is a female donor with breast cancer. Some clones in this sample may be carry-over from other donors' samples. CDR3 amino acids: CASSQDGSSYNEQFF. The CDR3 DNA reads as TGCGCCAGCAGCCAGGACGGAAGCTCCTACAATGAGCAGTTCTTC. Complete variable domain (other parts from reference TRBV5-1 and TRBJ2-1): KAGVTQTPRYLIKTRGQQVTLSCSPISGHRSVSWYQQTPGQGLQFLFEYFSETQRNKGNFPGRFSGRQFSNSRSEMNVSTLELGDSALYLCASSQDGSSYNEQFFGPGTRLTVL.